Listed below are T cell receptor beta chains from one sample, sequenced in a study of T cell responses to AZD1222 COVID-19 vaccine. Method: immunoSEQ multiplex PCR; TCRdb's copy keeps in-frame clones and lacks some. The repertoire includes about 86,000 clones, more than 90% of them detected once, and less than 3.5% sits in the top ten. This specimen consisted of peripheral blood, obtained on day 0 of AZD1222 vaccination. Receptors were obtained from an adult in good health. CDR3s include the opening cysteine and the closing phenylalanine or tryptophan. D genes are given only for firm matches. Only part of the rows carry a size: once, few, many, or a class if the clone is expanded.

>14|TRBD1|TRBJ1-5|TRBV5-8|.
CASSWDRGTQPQHF
TGTGCCAGCAGCTGGGACAGGGGTACTCAGCCCCAGCATTTT
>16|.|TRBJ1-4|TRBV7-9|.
CASSLGMGRTNEKLFF
TGTGCCAGCAGCTTAGGTATGGGCAGAACTAATGAAAAACTGTTTTTT
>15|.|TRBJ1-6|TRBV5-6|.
CASSRRGNYDSPLHF
TGTGCCAGCAGTCGGCGGGGTAATTATGATTCACCCCTCCACTTT
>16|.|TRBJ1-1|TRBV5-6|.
CASSLNTGSTDAGAFF
TGTGCCAGCAGCTTAAATACCGGATCGACGGACGCTGGAGCTTTCTTT
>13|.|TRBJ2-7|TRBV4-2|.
CASSPRLVDEQYF
TGTGCCAGCAGCCCCCGTTTGGTGGACGAGCAGTACTTC
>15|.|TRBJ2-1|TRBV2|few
CASSGGMSSYNEQFF
TGTGCCAGCAGTGGGGGGATGAGCTCCTACAATGAGCAGTTCTTC
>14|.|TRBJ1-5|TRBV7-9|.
CASRGTGFNQPQHF
TGTGCCAGCAGGGGCACAGGGTTCAATCAGCCCCAGCATTTT
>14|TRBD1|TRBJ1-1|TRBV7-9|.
CASSFRTGTGEAFF
TGTGCCAGCAGCTTTCGTACAGGGACAGGGGAAGCTTTCTTT
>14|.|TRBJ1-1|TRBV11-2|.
CASSLDPRNTEAFF
TGTGCCAGCAGCTTAGATCCCAGGAACACTGAAGCTTTCTTT
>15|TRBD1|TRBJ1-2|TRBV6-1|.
CASSELQGAIYGYTF
TGTGCCAGCAGTGAATTACAGGGGGCGATCTATGGCTACACCTTC
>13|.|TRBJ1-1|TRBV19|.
CASSIAHGYEAFF
TGTGCCAGTAGTATCGCCCACGGCTATGAAGCTTTCTTT
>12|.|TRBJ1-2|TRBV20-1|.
CSASLSTYGYTF
TGCAGTGCTAGTCTAAGTACCTATGGCTACACCTTC
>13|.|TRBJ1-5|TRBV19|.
CASSTGVGQPQHF
TGTGCCAGTAGTACGGGGGTCGGCCAGCCCCAGCATTTT
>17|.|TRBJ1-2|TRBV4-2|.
CASSQVGQLIKSYGYTF
TGTGCCAGCAGCCAAGTTGGGCAGCTTATCAAATCCTATGGCTACACCTTC
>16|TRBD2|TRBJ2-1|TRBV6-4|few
CASSDSGLAGIDEQFF
TGTGCCAGCAGTGACTCGGGACTAGCGGGGATCGATGAGCAGTTCTTC
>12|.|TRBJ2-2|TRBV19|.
CASSFNTGELFF
TGTGCCAGTAGTTTTAACACCGGGGAGCTGTTTTTT
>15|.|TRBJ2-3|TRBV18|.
CASSPPSPLTDTQYF
TGTGCCAGCTCCCCCCCCAGTCCACTCACAGATACGCAGTATTTT
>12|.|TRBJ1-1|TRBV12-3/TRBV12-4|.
CASTLGRGRAFF
TGTGCCAGCACTCTGGGCCGGGGAAGAGCTTTCTTT
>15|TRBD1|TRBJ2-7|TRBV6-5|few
CASSYTWGQGNEQYF
TGTGCCAGCAGTTACACTTGGGGACAGGGGAACGAGCAGTACTTC
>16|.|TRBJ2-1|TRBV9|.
CASSVGVRHSYNEQFF
TGTGCCAGCAGCGTAGGGGTGCGCCACTCCTACAATGAGCAGTTCTTC
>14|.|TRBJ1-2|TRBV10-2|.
CASSESRNFYGYTF
TGCGCCAGCAGTGAGAGCCGCAACTTTTATGGCTACACCTTC
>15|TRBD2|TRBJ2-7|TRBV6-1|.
CASSESSGGDYEQYF
TGTGCCAGCAGTGAATCTAGCGGGGGAGATTACGAGCAGTACTTC
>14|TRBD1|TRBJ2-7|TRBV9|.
CASSARTGGDEQYF
TGTGCCAGCAGCGCCAGAACAGGGGGCGACGAGCAGTACTTC
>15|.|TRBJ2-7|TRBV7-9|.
CASSLGGIASYEQYF
TGTGCCAGCAGCTTAGGGGGGATTGCATCCTACGAGCAGTACTTC
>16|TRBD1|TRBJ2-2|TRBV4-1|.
CASSQSGGAGTGELFF
TGCGCCAGCAGCCAGTCAGGGGGCGCGGGGACCGGGGAGCTGTTTTTT
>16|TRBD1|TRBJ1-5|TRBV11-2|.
CASSTGQGAFNQPQHF
TGTGCCAGCAGCACCGGACAGGGGGCCTTCAATCAGCCCCAGCATTTT
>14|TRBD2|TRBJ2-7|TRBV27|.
CASSLTSATYEQYF
TGTGCCAGCAGTTTAACTAGCGCAACCTACGAGCAGTACTTC
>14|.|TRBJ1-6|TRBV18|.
CASSAGELHSPLHF
TGTGCCAGCTCCGCAGGGGAGCTCCATTCACCCCTCCACTTT
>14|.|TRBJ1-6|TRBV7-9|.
CASSLVQEGTPLHF
TGTGCCAGCAGCTTAGTGCAGGAGGGTACACCCCTCCACTTT
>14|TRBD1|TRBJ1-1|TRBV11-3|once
CASSQGGSGSEAFF
TGTGCCAGCAGTCAAGGGGGCTCGGGATCTGAAGCTTTCTTT